These 7 T cell receptor beta chains came from one sample sequenced in a study of human T cells and chemical hapten exposure. TCRdb processed the RACE reads anew with MiXCR; each CDR3 protein has one entry. Of around 360,000 distinct CDR3 sequences listed, over 6% were seen once; the top ten hold about 5%. The time point here: patch test 2, 6 weeks after DPC sensitization. Treatment described: therapeutic diphenylcyclopropenone sensitization with weekly scalp DPC. The sequences come from whole blood, collected in connection with sensitization to the hapten diphenylcyclopropenone (DPC). These receptors were obtained from a woman under 30 with alopecia areata. Some clones in this sample may be carry-over from other donors' samples.

This clonotype turned up a few times. The chain joins TRBV19 to TRBJ2-1; 8 bases line up with TRBD2. This CDR3 spans 14 amino acids. CDR1 is LNHDA, CDR2 SQIVND, per germline (reference sequence). Trimming took 7 bases from V and 2 from J; bases not matched to a gene: 4. CDR3 sequence reads: CASKRGGPYNEQFF. CDR3 in DNA: TGTGCCAGTAAACGGGGGGGCCCCTACAATGAGCAGTTCTTC.

There are a few counts of this clonotype. The chain couples TRBV5-1 to TRBJ2-7, with 8 bases lining up with TRBD2. This CDR3 spans 14 amino acids. The trim removed 4 bases at V and 3 bases at J, leaving 6 bases unmatched. CDR1 and CDR2 (germline): SGHRS, YFSETQ. Here the CDR3 DNA reads TGCGCCAGCAGCCGGGAGGGGGACGGCTACGAGCAGTACTTC. Its protein product is CASSREGDGYEQYF.

The chain recombines TRBV20-1 with TRBJ1-1, with 8 bases matching TRBD1. CDR3 length equals 12 residues. With 5 bases clipped from V and 9 bases from J, the junction kept 8 bases outside the gene matches. Germline loops: CDR1 DFQATT, CDR2 SNEGSKA (reference sequence). CDR3 in DNA: TGCAGTGCTCCGGACAGGGAAGTACAAGCTTTCTTT. The encoded protein is CSAPDREVQAFF.

The rearrangement joins TRBV9 to TRBJ2-5; 7 bases match TRBD1. The CDR3 contains 15 residues. With V trimmed by 4 bases and J by 1 base, 7 bases remained unmatched. Germline CDR1 and CDR2: SGDLS and YYNGEE. For the CDR3, the DNA is TGTGCCAGCAGCCCGAGAAGGGGGCCCCAAGAGACCCAGTACTTC. Translated, it gives CASSPRRGPQETQYF.

There are a few counts of this clonotype. V usage is TRBV27 and J usage is TRBJ1-1; 9 nucleotides match TRBD1. Germline CDR1 reads MNHEY; CDR2 reads SMNVEV (reference sequence). V was pared by 5 bases and J by 5 bases, with 6 bases of the junction left unmatched. The CDR3 covers 14 residues. The CDR3 here is CASSPGTGHTEAFF. As DNA, the CDR3 is TGTGCCAGCAGTCCGGGGACAGGGCATACTGAAGCTTTCTTT.

The rearrangement links TRBV7-8 to TRBJ2-3; 8 positions agree with TRBD2. CDR3 length: 16 amino acids. V gave up 5 bases and J gave up 0 bases; unmatched junction bases: 7. The germline gives CDR1 SGHVS, CDR2 FQNEAQ. The CDR3 DNA is TGTGCCAGCAGCCCTACCGGGGGGGCTAGCACAGATACGCAGTATTTT. Translating it yields CASSPTGGASTDTQYF.

This clonotype was detected ten times or more. The gene calls are TRBV5-5 and TRBJ1-4, with 10 bases fitting TRBD1. This CDR3 has 15 residues. Germline V lookup: CDR1 SGHKS, CDR2 YYEKEE (reference sequence). Trimming cost V 3 bases and J 5 bases; bases outside gene matches: 4. Here the CDR3 reads CASSSTGGINEKLFF. DNA of the CDR3: TGTGCCAGCAGCTCGACAGGGGGCATAAATGAAAAACTGTTTTTT. Variable domain in full (rest from reference TRBV5-5 and TRBJ1-4): DAGVTQSPTHLIKTRGQQVTLRCSPISGHKSVSWYQQVLGQGPQFIFQYYEKEERGRGNFPDRFSARQFPNYSSELNVNALLLGDSALYLCASSSTGGINEKLFFGSGTQLSVL.